Shown below are 7 T cell receptor beta chains from a single sample sequenced in a study of T cell responses to AZD1222 COVID-19 vaccine. TCRdb's table, derived via immunoSEQ multiplex PCR, lists solely in-frame clones and lacks some. The table includes over 100,000 clones, almost 95% detected once. This specimen consisted of peripheral blood, obtained on day 0 of AZD1222 vaccination. The source of these receptors is an adult in good health.

The chain carries TRBV24-1 and TRBJ1-1; weak D call: TRBD1 (5 bases). CDR3 length: 13 residues. Trimming took off 3 bases at V and 4 bases at J, with 8 bases between the two ends. The V gene's germline CDR1 is KGHDR and CDR2 SFDVKD. The CDR3 sequence: CATSDPQGTEAFF. CDR3 bases: TGTGCCACCAGTGATCCCCAGGGCACTGAAGCTTTCTTT.

The chain is built from TRBV6-1 and TRBJ2-2, with D perhaps being TRBD1 or TRBD2 (5 bases each). The CDR3 covers 14 residues. Germline V gene sequence: CDR1 MNHNS, CDR2 SASEGT. The V gene lost 1 base and the J gene lost 6 bases, with 9 bases spanning the gap. The CDR3 sequence is CASSEVGGAGELFF. CDR3 coding DNA: TGTGCCAGCAGTGAAGTTGGGGGTGCCGGGGAGCTGTTTTTT.

V usage is TRBV7-2 and J usage is TRBJ2-7; 10 bases are shared with TRBD2. Germline V lookup: CDR1 SGHTA, CDR2 FQGNSA. V was clipped by 5 bases and J by 3 bases; unmatched bases: 7. This CDR3 has 15 residues. CDR3 protein: CASSPQRGGIYEQYF. CDR3 nucleotide sequence: TGTGCCAGCAGCCCCCAGCGGGGGGGGATCTACGAGCAGTACTTC.

This clone was seen a few times. The V call is TRBV19, the J call TRBJ1-1; the D is unclear. CDR1 and CDR2 from the germline V gene are LNHDA and SQIVND (reference sequence). The V gene lost 5 bases and the J gene lost 0 bases, with 7 bases spanning the gap. The CDR3 runs to 13 residues. The CDR3 sequence is CASSPYMNTEAFF. CDR3 DNA: TGTGCCAGTAGTCCGTACATGAACACTGAAGCTTTCTTT.

This chain uses TRBV18 with TRBJ2-5; D is possibly TRBD1 (6 bases). CDR1 KGHSH and CDR2 LQKENI come from the germline V gene. The CDR3 is 15 residues long. Trimming stripped 5 bases from V and 2 bases from J, with 15 bases between. The CDR3 reads CASSDDGQIQETQYF. DNA of the CDR3: TGTGCCAGCTCAGACGACGGACAGATTCAAGAGACCCAGTACTTC.

The chain uses TRBV4-1 and TRBJ1-2, with TRBD1 identical over 12 bases. CDR1 and CDR2 from the germline V gene are MGHRA and YSYEKL. The CDR3 runs 15 residues. J gave up 3 bases and V 3 bases, and 2 bases lay outside the gene matches. The chain's CDR3 is CASSQRDRGHYGYTF. In DNA, the CDR3 is TGCGCCAGCAGCCAGAGGGACAGGGGGCACTATGGCTACACCTTC.

This clone came up once. The rearrangement links TRBV15 to TRBJ2-5; no firm D call. This CDR3 has 17 amino acids. V dropped 0 bases and J dropped 1 base, with 15 bases sitting between them. The germline V gene encodes CDR1 LNHNV and CDR2 YYDKDF (reference sequence). The CDR3 sequence: CATSRDPMASIQETQYF. In DNA, the CDR3 is TGTGCCACCAGCAGAGATCCCATGGCCAGTATCCAAGAGACCCAGTACTTC.